The T cell receptor (beta chain) under discussion was sequenced for a study of a mutant IDH1 vaccine in newly diagnosed glioma. The overall study: Following radiotherapy alone, or alongside temozolomide cycles, vaccination was started after an interval of 4-6 weeks. The study's findings and limits: Shifts in the top peripheral T cell clonotypes seemed unrelated to pseudoprogression. Around 93% of patients showed vaccine-induced immune responses across multiple MHC alleles.

As to this clone: Its cognate antigen is unknown.

Germline assignment: CDR1 SEHNR and CDR2 FQNEAQ (reference sequence). The CDR3 has 15 amino acids. Deletions cut 4 bases from V and 2 bases from J, with 14 bases between. Time point noted: week 23, last vaccination. Each vaccine dose was 300 ug of mutant IDH1 20-mer peptide, with topical imiquimod. TCRdb's copy holds only in-frame clones and misses some; the assay was immunoSEQ multiplex PCR. Of about 82,000 clones listed, roughly 85% were seen once; the top ten hold around 2%. The V and J genes are TRBV7-9 and TRBJ2-5; weak D call: TRBD1 (6 bases). The sequence was collected from a man younger than 40 with glioma. Some clones in this sample may be carry-over from other donors' samples. The input for sequencing was PBMCs, taken from a glioma patient whose treatment included an IDH1 peptide vaccine. The CDR3 sequence: CASSSDSGTQETQYF. The CDR3 coding sequence is TGTGCCAGCAGCTCCGATTCCGGGACACAAGAGACCCAGTACTTC.